This T cell receptor (beta chain) was captured in a study of T cell responses to AZD1222 COVID-19 vaccine. The study, taken as a whole, reports: Unmutated variant regions reportedly attract nearly half of all spike-specific TCRs. Rises in breadth and depth of Spike-specific TCRs came after two AZD1222 doses. Among the donors, most were white British and more were female, and clonal diversity was possibly underestimated.

With respect to this clone: Antigen specificity is unknown.

Sequenced by immunoSEQ multiplex PCR; TCRdb stores in-frame clones only, minus some. The sample lists around 95,000 clones, around 90% seen once, with roughly 1.7% in the top ten. This CDR3 comprises 15 residues. CDR1 SGHDT and CDR2 YYEEEE come from the germline V gene. The V end lost 6 bases, the J end lost 9 bases, and 19 bases lay between the germline ends. The sample here was peripheral blood, taken on day 0 of AZD1222 vaccination. This TCR derives from an adult in good health. This chain uses TRBV5-6 with TRBJ1-6; perhaps TRBD1 as D (6 bases). The CDR3 DNA reads as TGTGCCAGCAAAAGGAGGGGACACCTTCCTTCACCCCTCCACTTT. Translated: CASKRRGHLPSPLHF. The variable domain in full, completed from reference TRBV5-6 and TRBJ1-6, reads DAGVTQSPTHLIKTRGQQVTLRCSPKSGHDTVSWYQQALGQGPQFIFQYYEEEERQRGNFPDRFSGHQFPNYSSELNVNALLLGDSALYLCASKRRGHLPSPLHFGNGTRLTVT.